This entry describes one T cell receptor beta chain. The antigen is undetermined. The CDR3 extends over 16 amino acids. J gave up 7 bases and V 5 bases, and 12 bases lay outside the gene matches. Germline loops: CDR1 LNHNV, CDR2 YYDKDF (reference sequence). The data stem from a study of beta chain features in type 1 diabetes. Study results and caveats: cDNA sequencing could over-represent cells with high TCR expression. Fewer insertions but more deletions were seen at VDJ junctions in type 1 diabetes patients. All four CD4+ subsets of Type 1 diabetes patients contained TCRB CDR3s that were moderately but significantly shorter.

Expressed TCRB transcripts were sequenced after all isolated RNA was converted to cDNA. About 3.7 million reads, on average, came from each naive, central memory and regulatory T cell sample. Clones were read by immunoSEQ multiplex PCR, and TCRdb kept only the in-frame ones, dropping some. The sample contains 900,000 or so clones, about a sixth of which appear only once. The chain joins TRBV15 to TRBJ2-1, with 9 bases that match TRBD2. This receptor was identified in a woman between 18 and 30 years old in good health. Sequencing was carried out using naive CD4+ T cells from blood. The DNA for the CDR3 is TGTGCCACCAGCCTCTTAAATAGCGGGAGTATAAATGAGCAGTTCTTC. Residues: CATSLLNSGSINEQFF.